The 12 T cell receptor beta chains given below trace back to one sample, sequenced in a study of post-analysis software for immune sequencing data. General study points: Roughly 5 TRBV segments, including TRBV5-6, TRBV5-1 and TRBV20-1, were more frequent in patients than controls.

Incorporated into the TCR beta cDNA libraries were unique molecular identifiers, which served to reduce PCR and sequencing biases. TCRdb ran MiXCR on the PCR reads and lists one entry per CDR3 protein. The sample gives roughly 800,000 distinct CDR3 sequences, approximately 53% of which show up once; roughly 4.4% is in the top ten. These receptors have no identified antigens. The sequenced material came from blood. Receptors were obtained from a girl aged 10 to 17 with multiple sclerosis.

The rearrangement links TRBV7-2 to TRBJ2-7; 7 bases are shared with TRBD1. The germline CDR1 and CDR2 sequences are SGHTA and FQGNSA. V was pared by 4 bases and J by 5 bases, with 5 bases of the junction left unmatched. There are 13 residues in the CDR3. The CDR3 coding sequence is TGTGCCAGCAGCTCACAGGGGCCCAACGAGCAGTACTTC. Protein product: CASSSQGPNEQYF. The variable domain in full, with the rest retrieved from reference TRBV7-2 and TRBJ2-7, is GAGVSQSPSNKVTEKGKDVELRCDPISGHTALYWYRQSLGQGLEFLIYFQGNSAPDKSGLPSDRFSAERTGGSVSTLTIQRTQQEDSAVYLCASSSQGPNEQYFGPGTRLTVT.

This sequence joins TRBV7-3 and TRBJ2-2, with 8 bases identical to TRBD2. Unmatched junction bases numbered 5, after V lost 1 base and J lost 4 bases. There are 16 residues in the CDR3. The V gene's germline CDR1 is SGHTA and CDR2 FQGTGA. The DNA of the CDR3 is TGTGCCAGCAGCTTAAATAGCGGGGCGGCCACCGGGGAGCTGTTTTTT. Protein product: CASSLNSGAATGELFF.

This chain joins TRBV12-3 or TRBV12-4 and TRBJ2-7, with TRBD2 as a possible D gene (5 bases). The length of the CDR3 is 13 residues. V dropped 6 bases and J dropped 3 bases, with 12 bases sitting between them. The CDR3 DNA is TGTGCCAGCAGCTTGAGACTACTCTACGAGCAGTACTTC. Its protein product is CASSLRLLYEQYF.

J is TRBJ1-6 and V is TRBV7-2; a weak D match, TRBD1 (5 bases). The germline gives CDR1 SGHTA, CDR2 FQGNSA. With 3 bases removed from V and 9 bases from J, the gap between germline ends came to 18 bases. The CDR3 contains 16 residues. In DNA form, the CDR3 reads TGTGCCAGCAGCTTCAGACCGCTCGACAGCGGTTCACCCCTCCACTTT. This translates into CASSFRPLDSGSPLHF.

The chain has TRBV5-1 and TRBJ2-1; 13 nucleotides match TRBD2. The germline gives CDR1 SGHRS, CDR2 YFSETQ. This CDR3 spans 17 amino acids. V lost 0 bases, J lost 7 bases, and 7 bases stayed unmatched. CDR3 loop: CASSLGTSGRGGNEQFF. The CDR3 DNA follows: TGCGCCAGCAGCTTGGGGACTAGCGGGAGAGGTGGGAATGAGCAGTTCTTC. Full variable domain (remainder filled in from reference TRBV5-1 and TRBJ2-1): KAGVTQTPRYLIKTRGQQVTLSCSPISGHRSVSWYQQTPGQGLQFLFEYFSETQRNKGNFPGRFSGRQFSNSRSEMNVSTLELGDSALYLCASSLGTSGRGGNEQFFGPGTRLTVL.

The rearrangement joins TRBV4-2 to TRBJ2-7; D unresolved. The CDR3 has 13 residues. Germline values: CDR1 LGHNA, CDR2 YNFKEQ. The germline V and J ends were trimmed by 1 base and 8 bases, with 12 bases remaining between them. This CDR3 is CASSQGNGVKQYF. The CDR3 bases are TGTGCCAGCAGCCAAGGAAATGGTGTTAAGCAGTACTTC.

This chain links TRBV12-3 or TRBV12-4 with TRBJ2-1; 13 positions match TRBD2. The V segment lost 7 bases and the J segment 9 bases; nucleotides outside the gene matches: 6. This CDR3 has 14 residues. CDR3 nucleotide sequence: TGTGCCAGCAAAGGACTAGCGGGAGCGGGTGAGCAGTTCTTC. It is translated as CASKGLAGAGEQFF.

This clonotype appeared a single time. The chain joins TRBV20-1 to TRBJ2-1; tentative D call: TRBD2 (5 bases). The CDR3 sequence is 14 residues long. V shed 1 base and J shed 4 bases, with 11 bases lying between them. In germline, CDR1 is DFQATT, CDR2 SNEGSKA (reference sequence). Here the CDR3 reads CSARGGMGYNEQFF. DNA for the CDR3: TGCAGTGCTAGAGGAGGGATGGGGTACAATGAGCAGTTCTTC.

The table lists this clonotype with a few counts. V usage is TRBV27 and J usage is TRBJ2-1; TRBD2 matches at 9 bases. From germline, CDR1 is MNHEY and CDR2 SMNVEV (reference sequence). V was clipped by 6 bases and J by 7 bases; unmatched bases: 13. CDR3 length equals 16 residues. The CDR3 is CASSRIPASGDNEQFF. The CDR3 region has the DNA TGTGCCAGCAGCCGAATCCCCGCTAGCGGGGATAATGAGCAGTTCTTC.

The V call is TRBV20-1, the J call TRBJ2-7, with D possibly TRBD1 on 6 matching bases. CDR1 is DFQATT, CDR2 SNEGSKA, per germline (reference sequence). The CDR3 spans 14 residues. Trimming left V 6 bases short and J 3 bases short, with 18 bases between. The DNA for the CDR3 is TGCAGTGCCGGAAGGGGGACAACCCTCTACGAGCAGTACTTC. Translated: CSAGRGTTLYEQYF.

The rearrangement links TRBV6-2 or TRBV6-3 to TRBJ2-1; 10 positions match TRBD2. The V and J ends lost 2 bases and 9 bases, in that order; junction bases with no gene match: 7. From germline, CDR1 is MNHEY and CDR2 SVGEGT. The CDR3 runs to 15 residues. This CDR3 is CASSYPSGGAPEQFF. The DNA for the CDR3 is TGTGCCAGCAGTTACCCGAGCGGGGGGGCCCCTGAGCAGTTCTTC.

The rearrangement links TRBV11-2 to TRBJ2-7; 7 nucleotides align to TRBD1. There are 15 residues in the CDR3. Trimming cost V 1 base and J 1 base; bases outside gene matches: 4. The V gene's germline CDR1 is SGHAT and CDR2 FQNNGV. CDR3 DNA: TGTGCCAGCAGCTTAGGAAGACAGGGATCCTACGAGCAGTACTTC. As protein: CASSLGRQGSYEQYF.